This T cell receptor (beta chain) stems from a study of shared clonotypes between healthy human individuals. Germline V gives CDR1 MNHNS, CDR2 SASEGT. This CDR3 is 14 amino acids long. The trim removed 5 bases at V and 7 bases at J, leaving 6 bases unmatched. The repertoire was sequenced with immunoSEQ multiplex PCR; TCRdb's copy has only in-frame clones and lacks some. The data hold fewer than 1.4 million clones, with 70% to 80% observed a single time. This clone was observed a few times. This TCR was recovered from a man in his late teens or twenties in good health. Some clones in this sample may be carry-over from other donors' samples. Sequencing was performed on memory CD4+ T cells from PBMCs. As to subset: CD45RA-negative fraction. The chain couples TRBV6-1 to TRBJ2-4; 9 bases match TRBD2. The CDR3 protein is CASSSSGRTNIQYF. The DNA for the CDR3 is TGTGCCAGCAGTTCCAGCGGGAGGACTAACATTCAGTACTTC.